This TCR beta chain originates from a study of regulatory T cells in long-lasting Graves disease. This clonotype has at least ten counts. HTBI primers from iRepertoire and Arm-PCR of CDR3 regions yielded the TCR beta libraries. Via MiXCR, TCRdb re-called the multiplex PCR reads, giving one row per CDR3 protein. The data show hundreds of thousands of distinct CDR3 sequences, approximately 15% seen once. Time point noted: newly diagnosed GD, antithyroid drugs for less than 3 months. Scientists built the TCR library using RNA that was extracted from PBMCs. Trimming took 4 bases from V and 2 from J; bases not matched to a gene: 6. The V gene's germline CDR1 is SEHNR and CDR2 FQNEAQ (reference sequence). CDR3 size: 15 residues. The sample was also linked to a second study, of T cells in Graves' hyperthyroidism and ophthalmopathy. As reported in that work: The study used the HTBI primer set for a first-round RT-PCR of the TCR CDR3. Classification by a 13 V-J model distinguished ophthalmopathy from stable hyperthyroidism.

The receptor's source is a woman aged 40 to 49 with Graves disease. The V gene is TRBV7-9, the J gene TRBJ2-7; 9 bases match TRBD2. This specimen was peripheral blood mononuclear cells (PBMCs), taken at new diagnosis, from a patient treated with antithyroid drugs. In DNA form, the CDR3 reads TGTGCCAGCAGCTCAATGGCGGGAGGGCCCTACGAGCAGTACTTC. Protein: CASSSMAGGPYEQYF.